The clone carrying this TCR beta chain was seen just once. As handled by the study authors: Amplification of reference gene primers provided the estimated nucleated cell counts. The method was immunoSEQ multiplex PCR; TCRdb's version includes in-frame clones alone and lacks a portion of them. The DNA gave D and trimming, while V, J and clone size come from that table. This sample has 350,000 to 450,000 clones; around 87% occur once, and the top ten carry over 2.5%. The J segment lost 5 bases and the V segment lost 0 bases, leaving 4 bases of the junction unmatched. The CDR3 length is 16 residues. This specimen comes from a study of blood T cell repertoires in COVID-19.

This TCR derives from a human donor in a cohort sampled during active COVID-19. This chain links TRBV23-1 with TRBJ2-1; 10 bases are shared with TRBD2. TRBV23-1 qualifies as an ORF whose function is uncertain. The sequencing sample was made of peripheral blood. The CDR3 nucleotides read TGCGCCAGCAGTCAATCCCGGACTAGCGGAAACAATGAGCAGTTCTTC. The encoded protein is CASSQSRTSGNNEQFF.